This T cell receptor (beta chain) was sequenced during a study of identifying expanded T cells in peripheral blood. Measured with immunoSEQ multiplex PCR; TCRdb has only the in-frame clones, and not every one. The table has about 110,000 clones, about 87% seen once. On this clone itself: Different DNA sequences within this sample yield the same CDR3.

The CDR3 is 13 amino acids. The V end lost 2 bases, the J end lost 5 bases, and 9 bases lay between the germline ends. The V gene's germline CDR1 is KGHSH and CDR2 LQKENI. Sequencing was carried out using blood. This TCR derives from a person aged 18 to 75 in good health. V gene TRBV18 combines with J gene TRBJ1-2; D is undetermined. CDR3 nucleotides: TGTGCCAGCTCACCAGGCCAGCCTTATGGCTACACCTTC. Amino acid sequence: CASSPGQPYGYTF.